This T cell receptor beta chain was profiled in a study of blood T cell repertoires in COVID-19. About the study: In each case, the material was cDNA or gDNA derived from T cells, B-cell-depleted T cells, or PBMCs.

Germline V gene data show CDR1 as SGHRS and CDR2 as YFSETQ. The V and J ends lost 4 bases and 6 bases, in that order; junction bases with no gene match: 2. The CDR3 loop spans 15 amino acids. Produced via immunoSEQ multiplex PCR; TCRdb's table is partial and in-frame only. The data hold about 250,000 clones, with 75% to 85% observed a single time. This clone was observed a single time. The sequence was collected from a woman aged 45 to 65 with acute COVID-19. The material sequenced was PBMCs or T cells enriched from blood (not recorded which). This chain connects TRBV5-1 to TRBJ2-2; 14 bases agree with TRBD2. CDR3 loop: CASSPGLAGAGELFF. CDR3 nucleotides: TGCGCCAGCAGCCCGGGACTAGCGGGGGCCGGGGAGCTGTTTTTT.